The T cell receptor (beta chain) described here comes from a study of CD4 T cells in relation to SARS-CoV-2 and coronaviruses. Before the COVID-19 pandemic, during about 2010-2018, CD4+ T cells were taken from unexposed donors. Isolation of CD4+ T cells took place after less than twelve days in culture. As cell numbers allowed, unexposed-donor CD4+ T cells faced SARS-CoV-2 S/N and four cold-coronavirus spikes. The junction had 11 bases not matched to a gene; V was cut back by 6 bases and J by 5 bases. The CDR3 runs 16 residues. CDR1 and CDR2 (germline): LGHNA, YSLEER. The protocol was immunoSEQ multiplex PCR, while the TCRdb copy is restricted to in-frame clones and leaves out a portion. The data show around 20,000 clones, 68% seen once. This clone was counted a few times. Its target is not known.

The receptor's source is a human donor in good health. The V gene is TRBV4-3, the J gene TRBJ2-2; 8 bases align to TRBD1. The sample taken for sequencing was CD4+ T cells from PBMCs, cultured in vitro. CDR3: CASSLYRGVSTGELFF. The DNA of the CDR3 is TGCGCCAGCAGTTTATACAGGGGGGTCTCGACCGGGGAGCTGTTTTTT.